This TCR beta chain was recovered during a study of regulatory T cells in long-lasting Graves disease. The V and J ends lost 5 bases and 14 bases respectively, with 18 bases between them. The length of the CDR3 is 12 residues. Germline-derived CDR1 and CDR2 are MDHEN and SYDVKM. The sample holds many counts of this clonotype. The time point: newly diagnosed GD, antithyroid drugs for less than 3 months. Isolated PBMC RNA provided the starting material for the TCR library. Construction of TCR beta libraries relied on iRepertoire HTBI primers and on Arm-PCR targeting CDR3 regions. One entry per CDR3 protein, called by TCRdb with MiXCR from the multiplex PCR reads. The sample holds about 360,000 distinct CDR3 sequences; 15% to 20% are singletons and the top ten take 20% to 25%. These same records also appear under a second study, on T cells in Graves' hyperthyroidism and ophthalmopathy.

This TCR came from a woman between 18 and 30 years old with Graves disease. This chain joins TRBV28 and TRBJ1-2; tentatively, D is TRBD1 (5 bases). This material consisted of peripheral blood mononuclear cells (PBMCs), taken at new diagnosis, from a patient treated with antithyroid drugs. The CDR3 nucleotides are TGTGCCAGCAGTCCATCCAGGGAAGGTGGGACCTTC. It translates to CASSPSREGGTF.